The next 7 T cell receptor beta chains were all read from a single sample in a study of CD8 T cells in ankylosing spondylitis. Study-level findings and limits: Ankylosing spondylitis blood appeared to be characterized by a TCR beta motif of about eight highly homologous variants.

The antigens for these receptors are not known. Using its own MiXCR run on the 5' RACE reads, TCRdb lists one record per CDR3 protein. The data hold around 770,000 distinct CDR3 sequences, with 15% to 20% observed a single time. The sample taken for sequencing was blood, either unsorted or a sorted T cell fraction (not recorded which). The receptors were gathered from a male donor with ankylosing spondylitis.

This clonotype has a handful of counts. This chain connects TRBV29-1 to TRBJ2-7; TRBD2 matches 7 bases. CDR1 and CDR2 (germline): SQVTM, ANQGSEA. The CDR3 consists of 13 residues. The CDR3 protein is CSTGGGSLREQYF. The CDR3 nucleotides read TGCAGTACGGGGGGAGGCTCCCTTCGCGAGCAGTACTTC.

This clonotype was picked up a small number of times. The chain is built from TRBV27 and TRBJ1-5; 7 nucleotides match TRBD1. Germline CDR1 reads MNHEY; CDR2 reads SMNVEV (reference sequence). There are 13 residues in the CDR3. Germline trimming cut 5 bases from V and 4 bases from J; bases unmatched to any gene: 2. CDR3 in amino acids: CASSVDRNQPQHF. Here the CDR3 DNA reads TGTGCCAGCAGTGTGGACAGGAATCAGCCCCAGCATTTT.

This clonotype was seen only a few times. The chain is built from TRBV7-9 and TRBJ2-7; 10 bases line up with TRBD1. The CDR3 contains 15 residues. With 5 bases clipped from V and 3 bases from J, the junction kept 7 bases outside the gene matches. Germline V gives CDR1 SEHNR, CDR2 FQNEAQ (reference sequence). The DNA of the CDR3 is TGTGCCAGCAGCATGGGGACAGGGGTTTTCTACGAGCAGTACTTC. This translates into CASSMGTGVFYEQYF. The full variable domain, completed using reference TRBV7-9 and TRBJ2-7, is DTGVSQNPRHKITKRGQNVTFRCDPISEHNRLYWYRQTLGQGPEFLTYFQNEAQLEKSRLLSDRFSAERPKGSFSTLEIQRTEQGDSAMYLCASSMGTGVFYEQYFGPGTRLTVT.

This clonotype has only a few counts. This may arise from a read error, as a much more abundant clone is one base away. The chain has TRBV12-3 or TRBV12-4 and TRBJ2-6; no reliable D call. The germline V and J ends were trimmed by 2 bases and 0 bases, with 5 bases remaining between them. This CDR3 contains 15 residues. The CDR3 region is CASSLMGSGANVLTF. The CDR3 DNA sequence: TGTGCCAGCAGTTTAATGGGCTCTGGGGCCAACGTCCTGACTTTC.

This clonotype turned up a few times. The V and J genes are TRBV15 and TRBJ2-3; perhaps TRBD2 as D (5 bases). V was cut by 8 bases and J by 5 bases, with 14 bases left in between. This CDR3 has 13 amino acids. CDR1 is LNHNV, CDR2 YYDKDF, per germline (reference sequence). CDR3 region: CATAEGSLDTQYF. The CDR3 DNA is TGTGCCACCGCAGAGGGCAGTTTAGATACGCAGTATTTT.

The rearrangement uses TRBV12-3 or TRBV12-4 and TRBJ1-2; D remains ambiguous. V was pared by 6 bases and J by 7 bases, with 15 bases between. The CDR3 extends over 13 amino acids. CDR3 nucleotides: TGTGCCAGCAGCACGGTGCCCGGGTCTGGCTACACCTTC. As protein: CASSTVPGSGYTF.

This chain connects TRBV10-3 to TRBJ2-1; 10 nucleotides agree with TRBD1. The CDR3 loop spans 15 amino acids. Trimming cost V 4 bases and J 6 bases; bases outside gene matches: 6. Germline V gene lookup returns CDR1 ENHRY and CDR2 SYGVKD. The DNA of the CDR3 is TGTGCCATCAGTGGAATGGACAGGGGGGGCAATGAGCAGTTCTTC. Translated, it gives CAISGMDRGGNEQFF.